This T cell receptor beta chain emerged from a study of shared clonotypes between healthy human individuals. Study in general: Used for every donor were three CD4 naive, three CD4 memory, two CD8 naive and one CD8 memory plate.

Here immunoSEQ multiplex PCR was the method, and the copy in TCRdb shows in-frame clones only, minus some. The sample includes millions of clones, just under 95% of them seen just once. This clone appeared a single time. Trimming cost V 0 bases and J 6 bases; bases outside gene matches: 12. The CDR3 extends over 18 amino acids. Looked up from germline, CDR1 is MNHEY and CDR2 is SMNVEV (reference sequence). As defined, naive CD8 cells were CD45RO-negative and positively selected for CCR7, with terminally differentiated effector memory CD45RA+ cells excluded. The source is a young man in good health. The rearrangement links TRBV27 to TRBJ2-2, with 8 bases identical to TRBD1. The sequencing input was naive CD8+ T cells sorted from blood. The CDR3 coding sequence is TGTGCCAGCAGTTTATCCAGTACGGCAGGGGGCCGGTCCGGGGAGCTGTTTTTT. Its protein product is CASSLSSTAGGRSGELFF.